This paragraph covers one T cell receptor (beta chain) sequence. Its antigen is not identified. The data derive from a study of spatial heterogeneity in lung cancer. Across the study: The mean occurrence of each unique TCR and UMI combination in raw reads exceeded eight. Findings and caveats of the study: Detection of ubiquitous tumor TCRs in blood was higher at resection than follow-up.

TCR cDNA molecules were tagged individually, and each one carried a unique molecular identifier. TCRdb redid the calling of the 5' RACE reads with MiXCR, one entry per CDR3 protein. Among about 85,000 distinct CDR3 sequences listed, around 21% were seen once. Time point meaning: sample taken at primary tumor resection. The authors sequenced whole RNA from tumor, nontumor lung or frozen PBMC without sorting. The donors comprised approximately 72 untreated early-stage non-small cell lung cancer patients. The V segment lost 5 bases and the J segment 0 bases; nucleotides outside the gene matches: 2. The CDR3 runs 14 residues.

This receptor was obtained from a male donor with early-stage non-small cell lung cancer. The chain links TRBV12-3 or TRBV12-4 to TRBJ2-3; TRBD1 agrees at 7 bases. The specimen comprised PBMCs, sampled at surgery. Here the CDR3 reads CASSKGQSTDTQYF. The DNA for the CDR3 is TGTGCCAGCAGTAAGGGACAGAGCACAGATACGCAGTATTTT.